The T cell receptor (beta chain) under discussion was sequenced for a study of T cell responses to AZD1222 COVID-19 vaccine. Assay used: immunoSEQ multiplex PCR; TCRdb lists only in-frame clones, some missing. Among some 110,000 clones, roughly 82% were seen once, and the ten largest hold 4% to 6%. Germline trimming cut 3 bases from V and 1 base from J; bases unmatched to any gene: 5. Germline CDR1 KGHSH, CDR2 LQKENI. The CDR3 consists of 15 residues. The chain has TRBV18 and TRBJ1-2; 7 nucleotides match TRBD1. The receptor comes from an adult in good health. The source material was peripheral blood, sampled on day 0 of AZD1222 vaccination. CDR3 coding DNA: TGTGCCAGCTCACCCAGACAGGGCTTTAACTATGGCTACACCTTC. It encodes CASSPRQGFNYGYTF. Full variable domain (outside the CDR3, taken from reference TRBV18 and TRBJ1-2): NAGVMQNPRHLVRRRGQEARLRCSPMKGHSHVYWYRQLPEEGLKFMVYLQKENIIDESGMPKERFSAEFPKEGPSILRIQQVVRGDSAAYFCASSPRQGFNYGYTFGSGTRLTVV.